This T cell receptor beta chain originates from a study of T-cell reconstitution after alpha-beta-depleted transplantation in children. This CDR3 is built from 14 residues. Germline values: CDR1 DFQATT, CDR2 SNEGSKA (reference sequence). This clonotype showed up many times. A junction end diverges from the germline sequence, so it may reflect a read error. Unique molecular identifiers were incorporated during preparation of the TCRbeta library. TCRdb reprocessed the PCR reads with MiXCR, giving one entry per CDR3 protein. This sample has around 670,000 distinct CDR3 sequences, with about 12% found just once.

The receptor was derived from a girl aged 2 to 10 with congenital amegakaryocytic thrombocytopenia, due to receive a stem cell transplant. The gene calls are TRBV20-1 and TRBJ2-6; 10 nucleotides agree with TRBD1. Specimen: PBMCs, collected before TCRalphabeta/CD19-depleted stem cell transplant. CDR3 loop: CSARDELGQGRVAF. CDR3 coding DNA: TGCAGTGCTAGAGATGAGCTGGGACAGGGGAGAGTGGCTTTC.